These 25 T cell receptor beta chains originate from one sample sequenced in a study of regulatory T cells in long-lasting Graves disease. Documented time point: newly diagnosed GD, antithyroid drugs for less than 3 months. RNA extracted from PBMCs served as the sequencing template. TCR beta libraries were built with iRepertoire HTBI primers and Arm-PCR of CDR3 regions. Using its own MiXCR run on the multiplex PCR reads, TCRdb lists one record per CDR3 protein. The sample contains approximately 470,000 distinct CDR3 sequences, 15% to 20% of which appear only once. The same specimen was also included in a second study, on T cells in Graves' hyperthyroidism and ophthalmopathy.

Sequencing used peripheral blood mononuclear cells (PBMCs), obtained at new diagnosis, from a patient treated with antithyroid drugs. The receptors derive from a man between 35 and 55 years old with Graves disease.

There are many counts of this clonotype. This rearrangement joins TRBV6-2 or TRBV6-3 to TRBJ2-6; D unresolved. The germline V gene has CDR1 MNHEY and CDR2 SVGEGT. Trimming took 7 bases from V and 0 from J, leaving 7 bases between them. The CDR3 is 14 residues long. CDR3 DNA sequence: TGTGCCAGCACCAGGAACTCTGGGGCCAACGTCCTGACTTTC. Translated: CASTRNSGANVLTF.

The chain joins TRBV2 to TRBJ1-2; TRBD1 agrees at 7 bases. Trimming removed 6 bases from V and 7 bases from J; junction bases left unmatched: 8. This CDR3 comprises 13 residues. Germline CDR1 is SNHLY and CDR2 is FYNNEI. As DNA, the CDR3 is TGTGCCAGCAGCGAAAAGGGGGCGGGTGGCTACACCTTC. This gives the protein CASSEKGAGGYTF.

This clonotype was seen repeatedly, ten times or more. The V gene is TRBV7-8, the J gene TRBJ1-2; possible D gene TRBD1, 5 bases. The length of the CDR3 is 12 residues. V was trimmed by 5 bases and J by 6 bases, leaving 10 bases between them. CDR1 SGHVS and CDR2 FQNEAQ come from the germline V gene. CDR3 bases: TGTGCCAGCAGCGCCACAGGACATGGCTACACCTTC. Translation: CASSATGHGYTF.

The chain couples TRBV11-2 to TRBJ1-2; D perhaps matches TRBD1 (5 bases). Looked up from germline, CDR1 is SGHAT and CDR2 is FQNNGV. The CDR3 has 14 amino acids. V lost 3 bases, J lost 3 bases, and 11 bases lay in between. CDR3 protein: CASSFPGSYYGYTF. In DNA, the CDR3 is TGTGCCAGCAGCTTTCCAGGGTCCTACTATGGCTACACCTTC.

This clonotype showed up just a few times. The chain combines TRBV30 with TRBJ2-3; 8 bases are a match to TRBD1. The CDR3 sequence is 16 residues long. Germline-derived CDR1 and CDR2 are GTSNPN and SVGIG (reference sequence). The trim removed 2 bases at V and 0 bases at J, leaving 7 bases unmatched. CDR3 residues: CAWSPPGQVSTDTQYF. The CDR3 DNA sequence: TGTGCCTGGAGTCCACCGGGACAGGTTAGCACAGATACGCAGTATTTT.

In this sample, this clonotype turned up many times. V gene TRBV7-3 combines with J gene TRBJ2-1; possibly TRBD1 or TRBD2 for D (5 bases each). V was pared by 5 bases and J by 6 bases, with 14 bases between. Germline lookup yields CDR1 SGHTA and CDR2 FQGTGA. This CDR3 has 14 amino acids. CDR3 loop: CASSLRGDVNEQFF. The CDR3 DNA reads TGTGCCAGCAGCCTTCGAGGGGATGTCAATGAGCAGTTCTTC.

In its sample, this clonotype was seen many times. The chain joins TRBV20-1 to TRBJ2-7; TRBD2 aligns across 11 bases. The DNA end is more similar to TRBJ2-5, so the J call may be wrong. CDR1 DFQATT and CDR2 SNEGSKA come from the germline V gene (reference sequence). This CDR3 comprises 14 residues. The CDR3 sequence: CSAFFGGTSGTQYF. The CDR3 DNA is TGCAGTGCTTTTTTTGGAGGGACTAGCGGGACCCAGTACTTC.

This chain's CDR3 is CASSVRRSV. As DNA, the CDR3 is TGTGCCAGCAGCGTTAGGAGGTCGGTA. The gene calls are TRBV9 and TRBJ2-7, with D possibly TRBD2 on 5 matching bases. Germline lookup yields CDR1 SGDLS and CDR2 YYNGEE. The CDR3 sequence is 9 residues long.

This clonotype was picked up many times. The rearrangement uses TRBV7-9 and TRBJ2-1, with TRBD2 identical over 9 bases. CDR1 and CDR2 from the germline V gene are SEHNR and FQNEAQ (reference sequence). The CDR3 runs to 14 residues. The V segment lost 0 bases and the J segment 10 bases; nucleotides outside the gene matches: 4. The DNA of the CDR3 is TGTGCCAGCAGCTTAGCCCTCCTAGCGGGAGAGCAGTTCTTC. As protein: CASSLALLAGEQFF.

The gene calls are TRBV7-2 and TRBJ2-2; TRBD1 matches at 9 bases. Looked up from germline, CDR1 is SGHTA and CDR2 is FQGNSA. The length of the CDR3 is 17 residues. The J segment lost 6 bases and the V segment lost 5 bases, leaving 13 bases of the junction unmatched. The CDR3 protein is CASSVGPGQGYPGELFF. CDR3 nucleotides: TGTGCCAGCAGCGTGGGACCGGGACAGGGATACCCCGGGGAGCTGTTTTTT.

In the case of this clonotype: A much larger clone sits a single nucleotide away, making a read error possible. The chain uses TRBV10-3 and TRBJ2-5; a weak D match, TRBD1 (6 bases). Germline V gene sequence: CDR1 ENHRY, CDR2 SYGVKD. The CDR3 is 13 residues long. V was pared by 6 bases and J by 6 bases, with 14 bases between. The CDR3 DNA follows: TGTGCCATCAGGATGGACAGCGAAAAGACCCAGTACTTC. It translates to CAIRMDSEKTQYF.

This clonotype was recorded at least ten times. This chain connects TRBV28 to TRBJ1-5; possible D gene TRBD1, 6 bases. The CDR3 contains 16 residues. Germline CDR1 reads MDHEN; CDR2 reads SYDVKM. The V end was cut by 4 bases, the J end by 5 bases, with 18 bases between. The CDR3 loop reads CASSSNRASGHQPQHF. CDR3 in DNA: TGTGCCAGCAGTTCCAACAGGGCTAGTGGGCATCAGCCCCAGCATTTT. The full variable domain, rest sourced from reference TRBV28 and TRBJ1-5, is DVKVTQSSRYLVKRTGEKVFLECVQDMDHENMFWYRQDPGLGLRLIYFSYDVKMKEKGDIPEGYSVSREKKERFSLILESASTNQTSMYLCASSSNRASGHQPQHFGDGTRLSIL.

This clonotype was seen at least ten times. This chain connects TRBV13 to TRBJ2-3, with 8 bases lining up with TRBD2. Germline lookup yields CDR1 PRHDT and CDR2 FYEKMQ (reference sequence). Unmatched junction bases numbered 12, after V lost 4 bases and J lost 0 bases. The CDR3 is 18 amino acids. Here the CDR3 reads CASSSALDQRGSTDTQYF. Here the CDR3 DNA reads TGTGCCAGCAGCTCCGCCCTTGACCAGCGGGGGAGCACAGATACGCAGTATTTT.

At least ten counts were recorded for this clonotype. The chain carries TRBV20-1 and TRBJ1-1; unclear D gene. Trimming removed 3 bases from V and 1 base from J, with 6 bases in between. The CDR3 is 12 residues long. Germline V gene data show CDR1 as DFQATT and CDR2 as SNEGSKA (reference sequence). In nucleotides, the CDR3 is TGCAGTGCTAGTGACGGGAACACTGAAGCTTTCTTT. Translation gives CSASDGNTEAFF.

This clonotype was picked up many times. The chain is built from TRBV7-6 and TRBJ2-5, with 9 bases lining up with TRBD2. This CDR3 has 18 residues. V shed 5 bases and J 4 bases; nucleotides not matched to a gene: 17. Germline CDR1 and CDR2: SGHVS and FNYEAQ. CDR3 in DNA: TGTGCCAGCAGCCACGAGGGAGCGGGAGGCTTCGGTAGAGAGACCCAGTACTTC. Amino acid sequence: CASSHEGAGGFGRETQYF.

This clonotype has more than one count but fewer than ten. The genes are TRBV4-2 and TRBJ1-2; D might be TRBD1 (6 bases). The CDR3 totals 18 residues. The V end lost 0 bases, the J end lost 4 bases, and 21 bases lay between the germline ends. Germline V lookup: CDR1 LGHNA, CDR2 YNFKEQ. In DNA, the CDR3 is TGTGCCAGCAGCCAAGATGAAGGGGGACACGACAGCGGCTATGGCTACACCTTC. It yields the protein CASSQDEGGHDSGYGYTF.

Of note for this clonotype: Possible read error: a much larger clone is one base away. The chain recombines TRBV5-6 with TRBJ2-7, with 8 bases fitting TRBD2. CDR3 length: 13 residues. Germline trimming cut 0 bases from V and 6 bases from J; bases unmatched to any gene: 2. Germline CDR1 and CDR2: SGHDT and YYEEEE. CDR3 sequence (DNA): TGTGCCAGCAGCTTGGGGACTAGCACCGAGCAGTACTTC. It encodes CASSLGTSTEQYF.

The chain has TRBV4-2 and TRBJ2-7, with TRBD2 matching 9 bases. V lost 0 bases to trimming and J lost 11 bases; unmatched junction nucleotides: 11. The CDR3 runs to 15 residues. The V gene's germline CDR1 is LGHNA and CDR2 YNFKEQ. CDR3 DNA sequence: TGTGCCAGCAGCCAAGACAGGACTAGCGAGTCCTTTAAGTACTTC. It is translated as CASSQDRTSESFKYF.

With respect to this clonotype: This could be a read error, since a much larger clone is one nucleotide away. This chain joins TRBV6-5 and TRBJ2-1; 7 bases fit TRBD2. CDR1 and CDR2 from the germline V gene are MNHEY and SVGAGI. There are 16 residues in the CDR3. The CDR3 region is CASSSPLARSYNGQFF. Written as DNA, the CDR3 is TGTGCCAGCAGTTCCCCACTAGCGAGAAGCTACAATGGGCAGTTCTTC.

Only a few counts were recorded for this clonotype. The chain links TRBV19 to TRBJ2-1; 11 nucleotides agree with TRBD2. V lost 5 bases and J lost 7; bases outside the gene matches: 13. Germline CDR1 is LNHDA and CDR2 is SQIVND (reference sequence). This CDR3 has 17 residues. The CDR3 reads CASSRGRTSGPGNEQFF. The CDR3 nucleotides read TGTGCCAGTAGTCGAGGCAGGACTAGCGGGCCAGGAAATGAGCAGTTCTTC.

This clonotype was seen ten or more times. V is TRBV12-3 or TRBV12-4 and J is TRBJ1-1; D gene unclear. V lost 5 bases and J lost 6, with 16 bases in between. The CDR3 length is 14 residues. The CDR3 loop is CASSLTSDRPEAFF. DNA of the CDR3: TGTGCCAGCAGTCTCACGTCGGACCGCCCTGAAGCTTTCTTT.

The rearrangement links TRBV12-3 or TRBV12-4 to TRBJ1-5; possible D gene TRBD1, 5 bases. The CDR3 is 13 residues long. With 7 bases removed from V and 5 bases from J, the gap between germline ends came to 12 bases. The DNA for the CDR3 is TGTGCCAGCACGTGGGGGGAAGATCAGCCCCAGCATTTT. Amino acid sequence: CASTWGEDQPQHF.

This clonotype was detected ten times or more. The chain uses TRBV28 and TRBJ1-2; unclear D gene. The V gene lost 3 bases and the J gene lost 0 bases, with 8 bases spanning the gap. The CDR3 runs to 14 residues. CDR1 and CDR2 from the germline V gene are MDHEN and SYDVKM. As DNA, the CDR3 is TGTGCCAGCAGTTTCAGCGGTTCTAACTATGGCTACACCTTC. Translated: CASSFSGSNYGYTF.

This clonotype occurred many times. The V and J genes are TRBV6-1 and TRBJ2-4, with D possibly TRBD1 on 6 matching bases. V dropped 0 bases and J dropped 1 base, with 19 bases sitting between them. Germline V gene sequence: CDR1 MNHNS, CDR2 SASEGT. The CDR3 has 19 amino acids. The CDR3 protein is CASSEASFVGQGAKNIQYF. CDR3 bases: TGTGCCAGCAGTGAAGCGTCGTTTGTTGGGCAGGGGGCCAAAAACATTCAGTACTTC.

V is TRBV10-3 and J is TRBJ2-2; possibly TRBD2 for D (6 bases). CDR1 and CDR2 (germline): ENHRY, SYGVKD. This CDR3 region has 16 residues. V lost 0 bases to trimming and J lost 5 bases, with 13 bases between them. DNA of the CDR3: TGTGCCATCAGTGAGTCGATGTCAGGAGGGACCGGGGAGCTGTTTTTT. Residues: CAISESMSGGTGELFF.